This passage covers 18 T cell receptor beta chains from one sample sequenced in a study of monozygotic twins with inflammatory bowel disease. With the 5' RACE reads reprocessed, TCRdb shows one record per CDR3 protein and no DNA. The listing contains a few hundred thousand distinct CDR3 sequences. Sequenced material: blood. The receptor set was obtained from a human donor with ulcerative colitis or Crohn's disease, or a healthy co-twin of an affected twin (not recorded which).

The chain joins TRBV5-1 to TRBJ2-7; TCRdb indicates TRBD1, and absent DNA this call remains unverified. Germline V CDR1 and CDR2: SGHRS, YFSETQ. This CDR3 has 12 residues. The CDR3 here is CASSTRGGEQYF.

The chain joins TRBV5-1 to TRBJ2-1; TCRdb reports TRBD2, a call that lacks DNA to check it against. The germline V gene encodes CDR1 SGHRS and CDR2 YFSETQ. CDR3 length: 13 amino acids. CDR3 region: CASKPGLANEQFF.

V is TRBV11-2 and J is TRBJ2-1; the TRBD2 assignment by TCRdb is unverifiable without DNA. The CDR3 spans 16 residues. Germline V lookup: CDR1 SGHAT, CDR2 FQNNGV. The CDR3 protein is CASSLAAGGRYNEQFF.

The rearrangement links TRBV10-3 to TRBJ1-1. The CDR3 contains 15 residues. The germline V gene has CDR1 ENHRY and CDR2 SYGVKD. The CDR3 protein is CAISDSMTVLAEAFF.

V is TRBV7-2 and J is TRBJ2-1; TCRdb's D gene call, TRBD2, goes unchecked for lack of DNA. The germline V gene encodes CDR1 SGHTA and CDR2 FQGNSA. The CDR3 extends over 16 amino acids. The CDR3 loop is CASTRGTSGGYNEQFF.

J is TRBJ1-6 and V is TRBV3-1. The CDR3 sequence is 14 residues long. Germline assignment: CDR1 LGHDT and CDR2 YNNKEL (reference sequence). CDR3: CASSQVVQKSPLHF.

The chain combines TRBV11-1 with TRBJ2-7; TCRdb gives TRBD1 as the D gene, but with no DNA this cannot be confirmed. The length of the CDR3 is 14 residues. In germline, CDR1 is SGHAT, CDR2 FQDESV (reference sequence). The CDR3 region is CASSVPGTTIEQYF.

J is TRBJ2-3 and V is TRBV14; TCRdb designates TRBD1, a call that cannot be tested without DNA. Looked up from germline, CDR1 is SGHDN and CDR2 is FVKESK. The CDR3 has 16 amino acids. CDR3 residues: CASSRGLGGGWDTQYF. Full variable domain (remainder filled in from reference TRBV14 and TRBJ2-3): EAGVTQFPSHSVIEKGQTVTLRCDPISGHDNLYWYRRVMGKEIKFLLHFVKESKQDESGMPNNRFLAERTGGTYSTLKVQPAELEDSGVYFCASSRGLGGGWDTQYFGPGTRLTVL.

V usage is TRBV5-6 and J usage is TRBJ2-2; lacking DNA, the TRBD2 call made by TCRdb goes unchecked. The CDR3 consists of 14 residues. Germline CDR1 is SGHDT and CDR2 is YYEEEE. The CDR3 protein is CASSLISGTGELFF. Full variable domain (remainder filled in from reference TRBV5-6 and TRBJ2-2): DAGVTQSPTHLIKTRGQQVTLRCSPKSGHDTVSWYQQALGQGPQFIFQYYEEEERQRGNFPDRFSGHQFPNYSSELNVNALLLGDSALYLCASSLISGTGELFFGEGSRLTVL.

CDR3 sequence reads: CASSQEGGGSGANVLTF. This chain joins TRBV4-3 and TRBJ2-6; as DNA is missing, the TRBD1 call by TCRdb cannot be tested. This CDR3 comprises 17 residues. CDR1 LGHNA and CDR2 YSLEER come from the germline V gene.

V usage is TRBV2 and J usage is TRBJ2-5; as DNA is missing, the TRBD2 call by TCRdb cannot be tested. Germline-derived CDR1 and CDR2 are SNHLY and FYNNEI. The CDR3 covers 12 residues. The CDR3 spells CASVLGLRSQYF.

V usage is TRBV9 and J usage is TRBJ2-1; without DNA, the TCRdb call of TRBD2 cannot be checked. CDR1 and CDR2 (germline): SGDLS, YYNGEE. The length of the CDR3 is 15 residues. CDR3 region: CASTVAGVYNNEQFF.

This chain uses TRBV11-2 with TRBJ1-6. Germline CDR1 SGHAT, CDR2 FQNNGV. The CDR3 length is 18 residues. CDR3 amino acids: CASRGFDWEGTLNSPLHF.

The chain carries TRBV7-2 and TRBJ2-3; TCRdb's D gene call, TRBD1, goes unchecked for lack of DNA. CDR3 size: 15 residues. CDR1 is SGHTA, CDR2 FQGNSA, per germline. The CDR3 region is CASSSTGFSTDTQYF.

J is TRBJ2-7 and V is TRBV5-1; the TCRdb D gene call, TRBD2, has no DNA to confirm it. The CDR3 is 15 residues long. CDR1 is SGHRS and CDR2 is YFSETQ in the germline V gene. CDR3 sequence reads: CASSLAWEGRGEQYF.

The rearrangement links TRBV15 to TRBJ2-1. The V gene's germline CDR1 is LNHNV and CDR2 YYDKDF (reference sequence). The CDR3 runs to 15 residues. The CDR3 loop reads CATRKELRGSNEQFF.

The chain carries TRBV20-1 and TRBJ2-1; as DNA is missing, the TRBD2 call by TCRdb cannot be tested. Germline V CDR1 and CDR2: DFQATT, SNEGSKA (reference sequence). The CDR3 is made up of 14 amino acids. This CDR3 is CSARTSGWGNEQFF.

The V gene is TRBV2, the J gene TRBJ2-7. Germline V lookup: CDR1 SNHLY, CDR2 FYNNEI. CDR3 length equals 11 residues. The CDR3 loop reads CASRQLYEQYF.